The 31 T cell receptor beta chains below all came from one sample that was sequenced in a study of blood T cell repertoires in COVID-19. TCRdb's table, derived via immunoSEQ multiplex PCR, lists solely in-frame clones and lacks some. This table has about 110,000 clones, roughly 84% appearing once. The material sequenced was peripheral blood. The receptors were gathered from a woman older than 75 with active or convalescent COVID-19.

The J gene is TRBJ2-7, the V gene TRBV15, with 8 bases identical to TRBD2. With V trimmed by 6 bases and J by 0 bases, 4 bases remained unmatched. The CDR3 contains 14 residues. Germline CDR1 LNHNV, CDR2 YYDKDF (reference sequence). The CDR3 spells CATSQRELSYEQYF. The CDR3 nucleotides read TGTGCCACCAGTCAGCGGGAGCTCTCCTACGAGCAGTACTTC.

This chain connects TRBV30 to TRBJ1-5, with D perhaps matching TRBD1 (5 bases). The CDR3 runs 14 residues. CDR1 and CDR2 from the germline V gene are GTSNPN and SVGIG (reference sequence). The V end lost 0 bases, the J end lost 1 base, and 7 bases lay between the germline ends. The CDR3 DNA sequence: TGTGCCTGGAGTGTAGGGGCAAGCAATCAGCCCCAGCATTTT. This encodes CAWSVGASNQPQHF.

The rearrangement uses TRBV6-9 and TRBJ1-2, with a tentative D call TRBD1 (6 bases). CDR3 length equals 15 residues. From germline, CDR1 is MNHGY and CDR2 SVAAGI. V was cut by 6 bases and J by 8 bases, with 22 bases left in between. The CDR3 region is CASSTNTGPGKGYTF. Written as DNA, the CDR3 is TGTGCCAGCAGCACCAACACAGGGCCCGGGAAAGGCTACACCTTC.

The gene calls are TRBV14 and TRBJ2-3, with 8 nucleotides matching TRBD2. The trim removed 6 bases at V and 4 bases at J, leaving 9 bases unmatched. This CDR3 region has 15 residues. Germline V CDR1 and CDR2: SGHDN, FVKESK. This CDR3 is CASRISGIFSDTQYF. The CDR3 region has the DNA TGTGCCAGCAGAATTAGCGGGATATTTTCAGATACGCAGTATTTT.

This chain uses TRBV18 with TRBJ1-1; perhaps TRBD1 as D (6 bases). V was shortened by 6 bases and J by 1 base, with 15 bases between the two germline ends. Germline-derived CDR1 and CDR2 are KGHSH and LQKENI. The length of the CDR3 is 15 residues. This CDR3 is CASSRMGDKNTEAFF. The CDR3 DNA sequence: TGTGCCAGCTCCCGTATGGGGGACAAGAACACTGAAGCTTTCTTT.

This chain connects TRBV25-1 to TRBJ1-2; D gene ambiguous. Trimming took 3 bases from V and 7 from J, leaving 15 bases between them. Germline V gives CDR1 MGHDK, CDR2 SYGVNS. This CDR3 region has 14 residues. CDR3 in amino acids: CASSESGSLFGYTF. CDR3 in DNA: TGTGCCAGCAGTGAGTCAGGATCGCTTTTTGGCTACACCTTC.

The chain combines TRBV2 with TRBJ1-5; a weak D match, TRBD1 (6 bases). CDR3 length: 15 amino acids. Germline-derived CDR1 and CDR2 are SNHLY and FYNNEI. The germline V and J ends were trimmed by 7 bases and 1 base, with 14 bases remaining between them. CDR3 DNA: TGTGCCAGCATGTTAGGACAGCTAAGCAATCAGCCCCAGCATTTT. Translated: CASMLGQLSNQPQHF.

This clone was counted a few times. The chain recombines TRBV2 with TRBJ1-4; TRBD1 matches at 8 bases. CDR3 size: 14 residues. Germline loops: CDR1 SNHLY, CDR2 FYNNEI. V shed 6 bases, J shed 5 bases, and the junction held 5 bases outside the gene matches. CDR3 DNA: TGTGCCAGCAGCCCTACAGGGGGGAATGAAAAACTGTTTTTT. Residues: CASSPTGGNEKLFF.

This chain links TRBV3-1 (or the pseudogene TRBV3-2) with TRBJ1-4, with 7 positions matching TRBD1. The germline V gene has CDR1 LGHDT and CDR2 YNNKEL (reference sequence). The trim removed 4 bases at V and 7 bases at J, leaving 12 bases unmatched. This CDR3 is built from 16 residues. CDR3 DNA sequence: TGTGCCAGCAGCCTTAACGCGGGGACAGCGATTGAAAAACTGTTTTTT. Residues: CASSLNAGTAIEKLFF.

CDR3 bases: TGTGCCAGCAGTTACCTGTCGGGGATCTCGGGAGGCTACACCTTC. Translating gives CASSYLSGISGGYTF. V and J are TRBV6-6 and TRBJ1-2; no clear D. Germline V gene sequence: CDR1 MNHNY, CDR2 SVGAGI (reference sequence). The CDR3 sequence is 15 residues long. V was cut by 2 bases and J by 8 bases, with 18 bases left in between.

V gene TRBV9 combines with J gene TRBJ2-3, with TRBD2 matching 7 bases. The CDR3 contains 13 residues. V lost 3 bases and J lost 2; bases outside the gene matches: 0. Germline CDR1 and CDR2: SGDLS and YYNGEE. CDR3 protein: CASSGDYTDTQYF. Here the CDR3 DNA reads TGTGCCAGCAGCGGGGACTACACAGATACGCAGTATTTT.

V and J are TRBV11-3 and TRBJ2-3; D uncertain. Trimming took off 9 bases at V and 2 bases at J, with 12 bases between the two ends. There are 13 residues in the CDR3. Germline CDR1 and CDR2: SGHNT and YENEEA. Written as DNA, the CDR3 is TGTGCCAGTGGGCTGGGCCCCACAGATACGCAGTATTTT. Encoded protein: CASGLGPTDTQYF. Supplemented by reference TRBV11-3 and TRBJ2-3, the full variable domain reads EAGVVQSPRYKIIEKKQPVAFWCNPISGHNTLYWYLQNLGQGPELLIRYENEEAVDDSQLPKDRFSAERLKGVDSTLKIQPAELGDSAVYLCASGLGPTDTQYFGPGTRLTVL.

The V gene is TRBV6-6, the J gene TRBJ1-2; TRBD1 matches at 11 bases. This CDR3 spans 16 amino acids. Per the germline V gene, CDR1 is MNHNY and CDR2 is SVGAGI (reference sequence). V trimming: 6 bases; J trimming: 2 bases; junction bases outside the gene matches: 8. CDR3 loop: CASRTSGTGGNYGYTF. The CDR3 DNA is TGTGCCAGCAGAACGTCCGGGACAGGGGGGAACTATGGCTACACCTTC.

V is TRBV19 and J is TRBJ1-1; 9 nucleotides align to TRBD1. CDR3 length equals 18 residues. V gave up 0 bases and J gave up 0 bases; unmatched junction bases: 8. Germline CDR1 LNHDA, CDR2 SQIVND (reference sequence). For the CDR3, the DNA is TGTGCCAGTAGTATAGATGGGAACAGGGGGCAATTGAACACTGAAGCTTTCTTT. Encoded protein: CASSIDGNRGQLNTEAFF.

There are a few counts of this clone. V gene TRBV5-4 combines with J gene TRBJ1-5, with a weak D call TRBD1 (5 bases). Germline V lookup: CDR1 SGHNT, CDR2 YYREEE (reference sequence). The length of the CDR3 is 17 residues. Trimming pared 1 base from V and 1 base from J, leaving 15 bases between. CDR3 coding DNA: TGTGCCAGCAGCTTGCAGTATGCCAGGGCCAGCAATCAGCCCCAGCATTTT. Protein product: CASSLQYARASNQPQHF.

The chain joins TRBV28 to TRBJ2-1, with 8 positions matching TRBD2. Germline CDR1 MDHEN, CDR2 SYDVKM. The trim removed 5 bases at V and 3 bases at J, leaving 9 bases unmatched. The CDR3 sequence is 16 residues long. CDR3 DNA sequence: TGTGCCAGCAGTACTTCCGGGACTAGACTCTACAATGAGCAGTTCTTC. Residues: CASSTSGTRLYNEQFF.

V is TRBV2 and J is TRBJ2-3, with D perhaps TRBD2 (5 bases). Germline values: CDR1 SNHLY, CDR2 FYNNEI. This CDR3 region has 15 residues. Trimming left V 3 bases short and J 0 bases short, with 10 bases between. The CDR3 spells CASSEGGPSTDTQYF. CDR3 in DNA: TGTGCCAGCAGTGAGGGCGGGCCGAGCACAGATACGCAGTATTTT. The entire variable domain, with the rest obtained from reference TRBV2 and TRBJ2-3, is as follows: EPEVTQTPSHQVTQMGQEVILRCVPISNHLYFYWYRQILGQKVEFLVSFYNNEISEKSEIFDDQFSVERPDGSNFTLKIRSTKLEDSAMYFCASSEGGPSTDTQYFGPGTRLTVL.

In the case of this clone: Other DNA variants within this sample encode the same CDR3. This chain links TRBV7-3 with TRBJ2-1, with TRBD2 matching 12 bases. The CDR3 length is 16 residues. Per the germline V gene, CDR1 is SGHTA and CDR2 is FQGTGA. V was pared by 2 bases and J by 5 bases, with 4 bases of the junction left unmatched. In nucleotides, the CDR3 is TGTGCCAGCAGCTTACCTGGACTAGCGGGGCACAATGAGCAGTTCTTC. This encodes CASSLPGLAGHNEQFF.

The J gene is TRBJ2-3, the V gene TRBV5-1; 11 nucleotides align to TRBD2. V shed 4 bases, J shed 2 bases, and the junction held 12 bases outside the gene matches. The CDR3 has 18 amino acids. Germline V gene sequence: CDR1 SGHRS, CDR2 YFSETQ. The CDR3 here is CASSPQVAGLAVTDTQYF. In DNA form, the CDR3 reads TGCGCCAGCAGCCCCCAAGTCGCGGGACTAGCGGTCACAGATACGCAGTATTTT.

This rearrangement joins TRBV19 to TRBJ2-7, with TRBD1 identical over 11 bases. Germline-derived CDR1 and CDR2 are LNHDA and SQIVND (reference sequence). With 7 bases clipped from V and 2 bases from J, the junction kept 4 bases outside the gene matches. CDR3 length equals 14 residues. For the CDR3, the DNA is TGTGCCAGTACCAGGACAGGGGGCGCCTACGAGCAGTACTTC. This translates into CASTRTGGAYEQYF.

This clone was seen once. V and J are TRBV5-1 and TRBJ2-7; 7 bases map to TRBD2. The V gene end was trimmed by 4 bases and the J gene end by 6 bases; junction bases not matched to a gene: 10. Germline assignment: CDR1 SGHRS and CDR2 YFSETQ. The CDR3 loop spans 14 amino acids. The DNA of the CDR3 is TGCGCCAGCAGCCCGAGCGGGATGAGGAGCGAGCAGTACTTC. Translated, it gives CASSPSGMRSEQYF.

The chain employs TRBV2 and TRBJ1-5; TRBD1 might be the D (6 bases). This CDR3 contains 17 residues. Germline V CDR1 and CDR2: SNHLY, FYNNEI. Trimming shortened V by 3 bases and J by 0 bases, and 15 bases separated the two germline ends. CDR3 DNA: TGTGCCAGCAGTGATGAACGGGGACAAAGTAGCAATCAGCCCCAGCATTTT. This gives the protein CASSDERGQSSNQPQHF.

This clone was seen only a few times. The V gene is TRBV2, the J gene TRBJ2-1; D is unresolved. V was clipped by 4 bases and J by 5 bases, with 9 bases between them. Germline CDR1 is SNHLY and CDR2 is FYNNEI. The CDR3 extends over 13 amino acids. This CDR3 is CASSAGLHNEQFF. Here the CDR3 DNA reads TGTGCCAGCAGTGCCGGTCTCCACAATGAGCAGTTCTTC.

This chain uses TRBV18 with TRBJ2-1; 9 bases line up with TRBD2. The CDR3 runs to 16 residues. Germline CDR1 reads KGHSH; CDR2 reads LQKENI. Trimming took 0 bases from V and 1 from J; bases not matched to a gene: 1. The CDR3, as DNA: TGTGCCAGCTCACCACCTAGCGGGAGATCCTACAATGAGCAGTTCTTC. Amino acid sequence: CASSPPSGRSYNEQFF.

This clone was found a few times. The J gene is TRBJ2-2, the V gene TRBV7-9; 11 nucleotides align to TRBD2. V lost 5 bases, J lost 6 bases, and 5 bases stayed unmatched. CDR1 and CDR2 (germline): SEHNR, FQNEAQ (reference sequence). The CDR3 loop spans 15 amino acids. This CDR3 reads CASSPLAGVSGELFF. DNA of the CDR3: TGTGCCAGCAGCCCACTAGCGGGAGTCTCCGGGGAGCTGTTTTTT.

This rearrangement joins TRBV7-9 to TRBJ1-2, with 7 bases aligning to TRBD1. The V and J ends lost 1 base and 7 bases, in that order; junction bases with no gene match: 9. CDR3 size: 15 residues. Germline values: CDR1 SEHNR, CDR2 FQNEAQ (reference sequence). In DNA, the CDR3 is TGTGCCAGCAGCTTAGGATCGAGGGGGCCGGTTGGCTACACCTTC. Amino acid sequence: CASSLGSRGPVGYTF.

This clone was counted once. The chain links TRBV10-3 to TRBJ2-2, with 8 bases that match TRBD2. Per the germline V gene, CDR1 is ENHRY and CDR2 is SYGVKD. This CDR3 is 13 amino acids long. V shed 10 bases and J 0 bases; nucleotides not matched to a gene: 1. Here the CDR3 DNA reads TGTGCCACCGGGGGGGCGAACACCGGGGAGCTGTTTTTT. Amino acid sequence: CATGGANTGELFF.

CDR3 in amino acids: CASRYIAGDWYEQYF. In DNA form, the CDR3 reads TGCGCCAGTAGATACATAGCGGGAGATTGGTACGAGCAGTACTTC. The rearrangement uses TRBV5-1 and TRBJ2-7; 9 positions agree with TRBD2. The CDR3 runs 15 residues. Germline V gene lookup returns CDR1 SGHRS and CDR2 YFSETQ. With V trimmed by 8 bases and J by 4 bases, 13 bases remained unmatched.

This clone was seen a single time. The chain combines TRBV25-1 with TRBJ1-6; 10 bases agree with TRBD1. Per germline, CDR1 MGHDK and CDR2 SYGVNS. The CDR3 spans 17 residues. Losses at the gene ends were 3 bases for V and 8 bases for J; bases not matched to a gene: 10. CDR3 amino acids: CASSETSGTGVHSPLHF. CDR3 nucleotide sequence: TGTGCCAGCAGTGAGACCTCCGGGACAGGGGTGCATTCACCCCTCCACTTT.

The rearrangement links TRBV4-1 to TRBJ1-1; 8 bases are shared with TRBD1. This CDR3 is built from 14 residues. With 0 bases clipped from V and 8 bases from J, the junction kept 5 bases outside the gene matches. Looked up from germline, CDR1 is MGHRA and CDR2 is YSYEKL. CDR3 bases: TGCGCCAGCAGCCAAGAGGTGCAGGGGGCGGAAGCTTTCTTT. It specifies CASSQEVQGAEAFF.

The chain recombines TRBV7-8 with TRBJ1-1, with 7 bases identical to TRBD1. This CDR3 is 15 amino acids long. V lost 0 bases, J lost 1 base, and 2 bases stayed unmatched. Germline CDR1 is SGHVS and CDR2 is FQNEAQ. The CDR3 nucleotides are TGTGCCAGCAGCTTAGCGTGGACAGGGAACACTGAAGCTTTCTTT. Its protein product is CASSLAWTGNTEAFF.